This TCR beta chain derives from a study of blood T cell repertoires in COVID-19 (dated by TCRdb to 2020 to 2022). Some background on the complete study: Collaborator samples came from the United States, Italy and Spain and covered acute and convalescent phases of COVID-19. A de-identified subject ID, COVID-19 status, age in years and sex were almost always included in the sample metadata. The repertoires were released in a freely available public database meant as a resource for research on the immune response to SARS-CoV-2. The material from the prospective study consisted of cDNA or gDNA derived from T cells, B-cell-depleted T cells, or PBMCs. Where available, HLA class I and class II types were obtained from metadata supplied by the sample provider rather than from assay-based typing. Subjects who had been exposed to COVID-19, were actively infected with it, or had recovered from it provided the deeply sampled blood TCRbeta repertoires that made up the dataset. Samples were obtained from the ongoing ImmuneRACE study (first 160 participants) and from some 1,200 subjects provided by 6 global collaborators.

TCRbeta CDR3 regions were amplified from genomic DNA using the immunoSEQ Assay, a bias-controlled multiplex PCR. The published analysis was carried out like this. Nucleated cell counts per sample were estimated from amplification of reference gene primers within the assay. To quantify the absolute abundance of each unique TCRbeta CDR3 rearrangement, sequence reads were collapsed and filtered. For each sample, productive Simpson clonality was calculated as the square root of Simpson's diversity index across productive rearrangements. TCRdb's version of the immuneACCESS table is confined to in-frame rearrangements and falls short of the full clone set. An unresolved V gene accounts for under half of the shortfall where checked; the remainder is of unknown origin. V and J calls and clone size are those listed in that table; D and trimming were worked out from the DNA. This sample has more than 50,000 clones in its table, and about nine tenths of those were observed once. Around 14% of the sample comes from the top ten.

The investigation overall reported the following: The quantity of clinical and demographic metadata differed by source and by participant and was supplied without curation.

Collaborating institutions collected whole blood in K2EDTA tubes following their own protocols. Collaborator samples were shipped for TCRbeta analysis as frozen whole blood, isolated PBMCs, or DNA extracted from either sample type. Worth noting for this clone: Its target antigen remains unknown. No quality values exist for individual bases; no much larger clone is one base distant.

Germline trimming: 0 bases from V, 4 bases from J; junction bases outside gene matches: 9. The CDR3 covers 17 residues, taking in both the cysteine and the phenylalanine. The kept DNA is CDR3 alone, 51 bases in frame from the first base. CDR1 and CDR2 (KGHSH, LQKENI) derive from the germline V gene. The chain employs TRBV18 and TRBJ1-1, and 9 bases in between align with TRBD1. Sequencing input: peripheral blood. This TCR derives from a human donor with active COVID-19. The donor label of this sample is uncertain. CDR3 loop: CASSPPGQGPRGTEAFF. At the DNA level, the sequence is TGTGCCAGCTCACCACCGGGACAGGGTCCTCGCGGCACTGAAGCTTTCTTT.